This entry describes one T cell receptor (beta chain). This clonotype was found many times. The antigen it binds to is not known. There are no base qualities to consult, and no much larger clone falls within one base. Hyperthyroidism patients were newly diagnosed, had a disease duration of under 2 months, and were aged 18 to 65 years. Exclusion was applied to patients with uncontrolled infections, other autoimmune diseases, pregnancy or lactation. Clinical symptoms, serum thyroxine and TRAb, thyroid ultrasound, and orbital computed tomography formed the basis for the diagnoses. For progressor patients, blood was drawn at the first diagnosis of hyperthyroidism, before any ophthalmopathy symptoms had appeared. Ficoll-Paque density gradient centrifugation was used to isolate PBMCs from approximately 11 ml of fresh peripheral blood. Patients classed as progressors first received a Graves' hyperthyroidism diagnosis and then went on to develop ophthalmopathy during follow-up. Total RNA was extracted using Trizol reagent, and RNA quality was assessed on an Agilent 2100 Bioanalyzer.

TCR beta CDR3 regions were amplified from RNA transcripts. For the first round of RT-PCR on the TCR CDR3, the HTBI primer set was used together with the Qiagen OneStep RT-PCR kit. Libraries were constructed in a second round of multiplex PCR, after which size selection and purification were carried out. Paired-end sequencing of the libraries was performed with 100 bp reads on an Illumina HiSeq2000. Turning to the authors' computational methods: SOAPnuke was used to process the raw data, removing reads that contained adapters or uncalled bases, had a mean Phred below 15, or lacked an exact match to the constant primer or identifier. High-quality paired reads were merged using COPE v1.2.5, and each unique nucleotide sequence was defined as a clonotype. Clonotypes were aligned to IMGT TRBV, TRBD and TRBJ reference segments using MiTCR v1.1. The analysis included only V-J combinations with a frequency above 0.0001, which together covered over 98% of the repertoires. The TCS score was defined as the ratio of F50 (clonal expansion) to E x V (chaos), calculated using BLOSUM62-based TCRdist between CDR3 peptides within each V-J. Welch's t-statistics and random forest reduced just over 500 V-J features to 10 to 15, which were used in a naive Bayes classifier (R e1071). TCRdb redid the processing of the public reads, applying fastp at Q25 and MiXCR, and retained in-frame beta chains. Each CDR3 protein gets just one entry, which takes the most common genes and DNA from the rows behind it. The V and J calls were determined by TCRdb, not by the authors. Within this sample are under 400,000 distinct CDR3 sequences, with 15% to 17% of them counted one time only. The top ten hold about a quarter of the sample.

The entry originates in a study of T cells in Graves' hyperthyroidism and ophthalmopathy (dated by TCRdb to the late 2010s). Study-level background: Peripheral blood was collected at initial diagnosis, before any treatment. To identify distinguishing TCR V-J signatures, a discovery cohort of about a hundred patients was used, comprising some 43 with Graves' ophthalmopathy and around 60 with stable Graves' hyperthyroidism. Following sampling, methimazole starting at 30 mg daily was given to hyperthyroidism patients, and high-dose intravenous methylprednisolone was given to ophthalmopathy patients. The approximately 100 discovery patients were divided at random into training and test sets in a 7:3 ratio. The study also compared thyroid tissue and blood T-cell repertoires from roughly 6 Graves' hyperthyroidism patients. The paper describes TCR Vbeta CDR3 sequencing of about 140 peripheral blood samples, made up of 43 ophthalmopathy patients, 70 to 80 hyperthyroidism patients and some 17 progressor patients. Prospective prediction of ophthalmopathy was tested in an independent validation cohort consisting of fewer than 20 hyperthyroidism patients and approximately 16 patients who later progressed to ophthalmopathy. Broader findings and caveats from the paper: In validation, progression to ophthalmopathy was predicted by the model with 70.59% sensitivity and nearly 75% specificity, a median of approximately 7.1 months before onset. A 13 V-J signature model separated ophthalmopathy from stable hyperthyroidism, with about 88% sensitivity and approximately 81% specificity in cross-validation and 80%/75% in testing. Blood samples also contained most of the expanded thyroid clonotypes (frequency above 0.001), which suggests that blood repertoires may reflect thyroid immune responses. Sample size was not statistically predetermined, and blinding of investigators to group allocation was not performed.

V is clipped by 1 base and J by 8 bases, and the sequence between their germline boundaries is 5 bases long. Spanning cysteine to phenylalanine, the CDR3 consists of 12 amino acids. Only the CDR3 part of the read is kept: 36 bases, read in frame from the first base. CDR1 is given as LGHNT and CDR2 as FRNRAP, both from the germline V gene. This sequence uses TRBV12-5 and TRBJ2-2, and possibly TRBD2, on 5 matching bases. The receptor's source is a woman between 18 and 29 years old with Graves' hyperthyroidism that later progressed to Graves' ophthalmopathy. Sequenced: blood. The CDR3 here reads CASGLGTGELFF. In nucleotide form, the sequence is TGTGCTAGTGGTTTGGGGACTGGGGAGCTGTTTTTT. When the CDR3 is completed using the reference TRBV12-5 and TRBJ2-2 genes on either side, the full variable domain is DARVTQTPRHKVTEMGQEVTMRCQPILGHNTVFWYRQTMMQGLELLAYFRNRAPLDDSGMPKDRFSAEMPDATLATLKIQPSEPRDSAVYFCASGLGTGELFFGEGSRLTVL.